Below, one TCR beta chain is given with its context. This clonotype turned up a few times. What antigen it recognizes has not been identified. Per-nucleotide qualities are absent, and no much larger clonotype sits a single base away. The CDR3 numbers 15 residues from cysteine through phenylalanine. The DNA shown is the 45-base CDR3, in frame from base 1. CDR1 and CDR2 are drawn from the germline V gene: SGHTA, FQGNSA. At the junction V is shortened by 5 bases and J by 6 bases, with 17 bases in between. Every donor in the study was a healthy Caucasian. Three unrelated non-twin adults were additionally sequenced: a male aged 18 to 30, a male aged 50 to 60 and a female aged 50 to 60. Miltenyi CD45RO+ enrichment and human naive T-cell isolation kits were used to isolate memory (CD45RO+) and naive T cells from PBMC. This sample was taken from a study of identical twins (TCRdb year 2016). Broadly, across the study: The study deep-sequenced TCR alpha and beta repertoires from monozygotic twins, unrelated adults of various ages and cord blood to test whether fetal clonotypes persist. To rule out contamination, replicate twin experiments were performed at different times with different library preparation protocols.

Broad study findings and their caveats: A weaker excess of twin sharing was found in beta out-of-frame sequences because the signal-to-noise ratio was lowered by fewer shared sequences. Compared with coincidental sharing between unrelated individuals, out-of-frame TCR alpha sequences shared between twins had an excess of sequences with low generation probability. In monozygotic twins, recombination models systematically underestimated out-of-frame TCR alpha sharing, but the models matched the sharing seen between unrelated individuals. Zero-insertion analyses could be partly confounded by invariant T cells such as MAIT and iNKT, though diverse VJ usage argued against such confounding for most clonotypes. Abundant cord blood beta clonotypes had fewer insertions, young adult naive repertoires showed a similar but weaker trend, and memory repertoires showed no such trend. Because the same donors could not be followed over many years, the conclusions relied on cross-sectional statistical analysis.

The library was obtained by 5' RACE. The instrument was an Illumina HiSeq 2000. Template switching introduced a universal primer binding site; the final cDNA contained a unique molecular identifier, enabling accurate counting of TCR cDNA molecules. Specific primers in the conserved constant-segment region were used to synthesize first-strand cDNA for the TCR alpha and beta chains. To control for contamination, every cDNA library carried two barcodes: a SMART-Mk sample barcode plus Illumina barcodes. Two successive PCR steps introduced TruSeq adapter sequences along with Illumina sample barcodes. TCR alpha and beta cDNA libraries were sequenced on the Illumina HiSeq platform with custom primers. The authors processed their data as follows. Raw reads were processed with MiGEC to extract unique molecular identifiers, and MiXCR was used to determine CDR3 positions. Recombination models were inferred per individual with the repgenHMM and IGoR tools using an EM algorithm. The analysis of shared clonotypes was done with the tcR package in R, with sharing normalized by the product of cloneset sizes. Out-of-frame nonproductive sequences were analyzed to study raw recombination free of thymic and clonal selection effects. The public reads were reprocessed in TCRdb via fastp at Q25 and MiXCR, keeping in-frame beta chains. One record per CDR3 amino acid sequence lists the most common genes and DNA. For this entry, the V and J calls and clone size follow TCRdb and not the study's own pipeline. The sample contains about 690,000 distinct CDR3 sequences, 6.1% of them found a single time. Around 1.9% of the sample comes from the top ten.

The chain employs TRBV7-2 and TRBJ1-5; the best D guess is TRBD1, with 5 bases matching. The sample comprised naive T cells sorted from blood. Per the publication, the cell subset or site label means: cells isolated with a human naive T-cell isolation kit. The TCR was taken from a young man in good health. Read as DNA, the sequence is TGTGCCAGCAGCCCACTGTTGGGGGTAGGTCAGCCCCAGCATTTT. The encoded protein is CASSPLLGVGQPQHF. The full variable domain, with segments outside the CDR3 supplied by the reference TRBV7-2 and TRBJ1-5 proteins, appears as GAGVSQSPSNKVTEKGKDVELRCDPISGHTALYWYRQSLGQGLEFLIYFQGNSAPDKSGLPSDRFSAERTGGSVSTLTIQRTQQEDSAVYLCASSPLLGVGQPQHFGDGTRLSIL.